This T cell receptor beta chain came from a study of blood T cell repertoires in COVID-19. Overall study: PBMCs, B-cell-depleted T cells, or T cells were the source of the cDNA or gDNA that made up the material.

Original data processing: Amplification of reference gene primers provided the estimated nucleated cell counts. The method was immunoSEQ multiplex PCR; TCRdb's version includes in-frame clones alone and lacks a portion of them. V and J calls and clone size are given by that table; D and trimming were obtained from the DNA. The profile shows a few hundred thousand clones, around 84% of them singletons. The junction had 10 bases not matched to a gene; V was cut back by 6 bases and J by 4 bases. Germline V gene sequence: CDR1 MNHEY, CDR2 SMNVEV (reference sequence). There are 15 residues in the CDR3. The rearrangement links TRBV27 to TRBJ2-5, with 8 positions matching TRBD2. The sequencing input was peripheral blood. The TCR was taken from a woman younger than 30 with acute or convalescent COVID-19. The DNA for the CDR3 is TGTGCCAGCAGGGCACTAGCGGAGGCACGAGAGACCCAGTACTTC. As protein: CASRALAEARETQYF.